One T cell receptor (beta chain) is described in this entry. The data belong to a study of blood T cell repertoires in COVID-19. TCRdb's copy holds only in-frame clones and misses some; the assay was immunoSEQ multiplex PCR. The profile covers some 180,000 clones, with roughly 79% appearing a single time and approximately 10% taken by the ten largest. The source is a woman in her thirties or forties with COVID-19, enrolled during active disease. The sequenced sample was peripheral blood.

This CDR3 reads CASRDTSWGYGYTF. For the CDR3, the DNA is TGTGCCTCCCGGGACACCTCATGGGGCTATGGCTACACCTTC. V is TRBV30 and J is TRBJ1-2; possible D gene TRBD1, 6 bases. The CDR3 is made up of 14 amino acids. V was cut by 7 bases and J by 4 bases, with 19 bases left in between. CDR1 is GTSNPN and CDR2 is SVGIG in the germline V gene (reference sequence). Full variable domain (rest looked up from reference TRBV30 and TRBJ1-2): SQTIHQWPATLVQPVGSPLSLECTVEGTSNPNLYWYRQAAGRGLQLLFYSVGIGQISSEVPQNLSASRPQDRQFILSSKKLLLSDSGFYLCASRDTSWGYGYTFGSGTRLTVV.